A selection of T cell receptor beta chains follows, all from one sample in a study of Graves' ophthalmopathy and Graves' hyperthyroidism. TCRdb independently ran MiXCR on the multiplex PCR reads; one entry per CDR3 protein. This sample has about 390,000 distinct CDR3 sequences, with approximately 15% found just once. The sample was peripheral blood. These receptors all come from a woman younger than 30 with stable Graves' hyperthyroidism. Each CDR3 is given with its conserved first and last residue.

CASSLGRQSPLHF	TRBV11-2	TRBJ1-6
CASRHGDPYGEQYF	TRBV12-3/TRBV12-4	TRBJ2-7
CASSSTGGSYEQYF	TRBV6-1	TRBJ2-7
CASRWTGTGQTYGYTF	TRBV13	TRBJ1-2
CAISDGLSYEQYF	TRBV10-3	TRBJ2-7
CASSPLFRGATETQYF	TRBV18	TRBJ2-5
CSATSLSGYEQYF	TRBV20-1	TRBJ2-7
CASSPPQVTYGYTF	TRBV18	TRBJ1-2
CASSLVFGANPMGEQFF	TRBV7-9	TRBJ2-1
CASSLAASYEQYF	TRBV7-2	TRBJ2-7
CASSFLGTRNGGGELFF	TRBV19	TRBJ2-2
CASGLVRGGGMNTEAFF	TRBV12-5	TRBJ1-1
CASSFAAGARETQYF	TRBV7-3	TRBJ2-5
CASSYAELNTEAFF	TRBV6-5	TRBJ1-1
CASSSTVTGELFF	TRBV7-2	TRBJ2-2
CASRAQGTNNSPLHF	TRBV6-5	TRBJ1-6
CASSEARDTQHF	TRBV2	TRBJ1-5
CASRGTGRGTYEQYF	TRBV6-1	TRBJ2-7
CASTPSGRSSYEQYF	TRBV28	TRBJ2-7
CATSRVEGLQETQYF	TRBV15	TRBJ2-5
CASRVLDNQPQHF	TRBV2	TRBJ1-5
CASSQAPSGGRGYTF	TRBV4-1	TRBJ1-2
CASSIFTPILNTEAFF	TRBV19	TRBJ1-1
CASSIQGTADSPLHF	TRBV19	TRBJ1-6
CASSLRRRRDSPLHF	TRBV12-3/TRBV12-4	TRBJ1-6
CASSIAGETYEQYF	TRBV12-3/TRBV12-4	TRBJ2-7
CASSYGTANYGYTF	TRBV6-5	TRBJ1-2
CASSVAKGAGKNIQYF	TRBV9	TRBJ2-4
CASRIWDRNTEAFF	TRBV27	TRBJ1-1
CASRPGLPVGTEAFF	TRBV6-1	TRBJ1-1
CASSHGRWTGELFF	TRBV4-1	TRBJ2-2
CASSWKSGGGYYTQYF	TRBV11-2	TRBJ2-3
CASSLSGLFTDTQYF	TRBV6-2/TRBV6-3	TRBJ2-3
CASRQSYSNQPQHF	TRBV19	TRBJ1-5
CASSPGLYEQYF	TRBV18	TRBJ2-7
CASSPTRETETQYF	TRBV18	TRBJ2-5
CASSLKWAATGELFF	TRBV27	TRBJ2-2
CASSSGDITYEQYF	TRBV18	TRBJ2-7
CASRRQGAGGYTF	TRBV12-3/TRBV12-4	TRBJ1-2
CASSLKLPSTGEQYF	TRBV11-3	TRBJ2-7
CASSQGINYGYTF	TRBV3-1	TRBJ1-2
CSAASGDANIQYF	TRBV29-1	TRBJ2-4